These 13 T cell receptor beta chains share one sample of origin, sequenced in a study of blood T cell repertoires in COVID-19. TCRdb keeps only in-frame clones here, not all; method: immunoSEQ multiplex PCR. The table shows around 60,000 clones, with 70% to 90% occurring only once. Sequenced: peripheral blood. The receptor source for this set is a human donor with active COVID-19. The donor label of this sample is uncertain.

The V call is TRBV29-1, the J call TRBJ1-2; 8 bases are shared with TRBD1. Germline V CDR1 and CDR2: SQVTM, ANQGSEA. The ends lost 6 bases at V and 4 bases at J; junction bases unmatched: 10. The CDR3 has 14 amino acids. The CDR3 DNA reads TGCAGCGTAGCGACCGGGACAGGTACCTATGGCTACACCTTC. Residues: CSVATGTGTYGYTF.

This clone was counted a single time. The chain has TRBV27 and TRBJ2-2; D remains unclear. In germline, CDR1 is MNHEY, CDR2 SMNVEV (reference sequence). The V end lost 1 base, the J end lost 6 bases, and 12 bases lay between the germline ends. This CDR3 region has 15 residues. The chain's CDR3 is CASSLLEAPPGELFF. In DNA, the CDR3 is TGTGCCAGCAGTTTATTAGAGGCCCCACCCGGGGAGCTGTTTTTT.

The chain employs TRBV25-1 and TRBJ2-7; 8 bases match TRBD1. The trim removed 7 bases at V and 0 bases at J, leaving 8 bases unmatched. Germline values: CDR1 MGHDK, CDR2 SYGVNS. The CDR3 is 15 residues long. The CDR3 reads CASTPGQAFSYEQYF. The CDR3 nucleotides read TGTGCCAGCACCCCGGGACAGGCGTTCTCCTACGAGCAGTACTTC.

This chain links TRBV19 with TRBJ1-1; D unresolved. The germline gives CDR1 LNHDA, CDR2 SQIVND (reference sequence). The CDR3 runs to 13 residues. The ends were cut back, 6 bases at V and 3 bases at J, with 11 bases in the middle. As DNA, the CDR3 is TGTGCCAGTAGCGATTTAGTGGACACTGAAGCTTTCTTT. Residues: CASSDLVDTEAFF.

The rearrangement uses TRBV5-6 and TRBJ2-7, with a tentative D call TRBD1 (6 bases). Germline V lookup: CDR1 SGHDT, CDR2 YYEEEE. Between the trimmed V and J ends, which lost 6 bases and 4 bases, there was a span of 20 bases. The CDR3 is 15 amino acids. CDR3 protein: CASIEYRGGGYEQYF. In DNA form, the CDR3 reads TGTGCCAGCATCGAATACCGTGGGGGCGGGTACGAGCAGTACTTC.

The CDR3 coding sequence is TGTGCCAGTAGTATTGGAGGGGTGGCTCAGCCCCAGCATTTT. As protein: CASSIGGVAQPQHF. The rearrangement uses TRBV19 and TRBJ1-5; TRBD1 might be the D (5 bases). The germline CDR1 and CDR2 sequences are LNHDA and SQIVND (reference sequence). The CDR3 sequence is 14 residues long. V lost 3 bases and J 6 bases, leaving 12 bases between the germline ends.

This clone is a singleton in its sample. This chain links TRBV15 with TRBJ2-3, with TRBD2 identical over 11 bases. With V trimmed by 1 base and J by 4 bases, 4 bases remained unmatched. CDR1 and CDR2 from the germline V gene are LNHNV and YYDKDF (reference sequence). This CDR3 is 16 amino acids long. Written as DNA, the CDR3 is TGTGCCACCAGCAGAGCTCCGACTAGCGGGGCAGATACGCAGTATTTT. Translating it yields CATSRAPTSGADTQYF.

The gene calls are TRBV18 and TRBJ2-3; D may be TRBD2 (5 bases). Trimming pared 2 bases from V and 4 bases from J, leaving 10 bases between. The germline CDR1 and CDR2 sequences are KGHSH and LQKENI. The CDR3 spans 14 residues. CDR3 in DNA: TGTGCCAGCTCACCAAACGAGGGCTCAGATACGCAGTATTTT. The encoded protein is CASSPNEGSDTQYF.

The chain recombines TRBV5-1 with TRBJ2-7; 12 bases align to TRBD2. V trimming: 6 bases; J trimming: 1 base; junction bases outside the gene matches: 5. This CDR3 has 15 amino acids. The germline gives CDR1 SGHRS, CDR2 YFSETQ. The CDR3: CASNPGLAGSYEQYF. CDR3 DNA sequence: TGCGCCAGCAATCCGGGACTAGCGGGTTCCTACGAGCAGTACTTC. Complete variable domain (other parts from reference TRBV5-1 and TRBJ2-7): KAGVTQTPRYLIKTRGQQVTLSCSPISGHRSVSWYQQTPGQGLQFLFEYFSETQRNKGNFPGRFSGRQFSNSRSEMNVSTLELGDSALYLCASNPGLAGSYEQYFGPGTRLTVT.

The CDR3 region is CASSQEGSQRGINEKLFF. CDR3 sequence (DNA): TGTGCCAGCAGCCAAGAAGGGTCACAACGGGGGATTAATGAAAAACTGTTTTTT. The chain links TRBV3-1 (or the pseudogene TRBV3-2) to TRBJ1-4; a weak D match, TRBD1 (5 bases). Deletions cut 0 bases from V and 4 bases from J, with 18 bases between. Germline-derived CDR1 and CDR2 are LGHDT and YNNKEL (reference sequence). This CDR3 comprises 18 residues.

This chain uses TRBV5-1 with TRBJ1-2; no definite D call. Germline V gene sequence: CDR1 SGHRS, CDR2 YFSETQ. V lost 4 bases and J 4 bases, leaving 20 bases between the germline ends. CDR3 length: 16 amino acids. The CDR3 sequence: CASSPEGSLGLYGYTF. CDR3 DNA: TGCGCCAGCAGCCCGGAGGGCAGCCTTGGGCTCTATGGCTACACCTTC.

The CDR3 DNA follows: TGTGCCAGCAGCCCCCGGGACTTTAATGAAAAACTGTTTTTT. Residues: CASSPRDFNEKLFF. The rearrangement uses TRBV7-2 and TRBJ1-4, with D possibly being TRBD1 (5 bases). Germline V gene data show CDR1 as SGHTA and CDR2 as FQGNSA. The CDR3 is 14 residues long. V was cut by 5 bases and J by 4 bases, with 11 bases left in between.

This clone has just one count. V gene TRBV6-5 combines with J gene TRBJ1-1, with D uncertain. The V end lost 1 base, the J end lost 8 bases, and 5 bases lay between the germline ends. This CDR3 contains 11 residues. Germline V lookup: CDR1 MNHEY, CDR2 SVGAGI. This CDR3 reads CASSYFREAFF. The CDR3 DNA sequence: TGTGCCAGCAGTTACTTCCGGGAAGCTTTCTTT.